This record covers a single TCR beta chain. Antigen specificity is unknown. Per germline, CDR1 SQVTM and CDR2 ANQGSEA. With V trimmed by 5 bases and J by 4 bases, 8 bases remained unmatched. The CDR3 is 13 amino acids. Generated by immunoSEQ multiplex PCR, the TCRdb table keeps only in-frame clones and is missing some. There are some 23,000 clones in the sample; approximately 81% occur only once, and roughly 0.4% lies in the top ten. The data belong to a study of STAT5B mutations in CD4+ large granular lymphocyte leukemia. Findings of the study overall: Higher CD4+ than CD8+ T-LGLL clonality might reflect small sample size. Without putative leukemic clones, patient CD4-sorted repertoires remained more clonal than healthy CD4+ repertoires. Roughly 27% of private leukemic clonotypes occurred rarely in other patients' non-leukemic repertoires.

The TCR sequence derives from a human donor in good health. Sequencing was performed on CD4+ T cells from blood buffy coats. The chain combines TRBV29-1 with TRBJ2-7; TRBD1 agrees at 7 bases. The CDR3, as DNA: TGCAGCGTTACCCCCCAGGGGGTTTACGAGCAGTACTTC. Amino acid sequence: CSVTPQGVYEQYF.